The entry that follows covers one T cell receptor beta chain sequence. Its cognate antigen has yet to be identified. Per-base quality was not reported, and no clone a single base away is much larger than it. This specimen belongs to a study of cytomegalovirus exposure and HLA in healthy donors (dated by TCRdb to the late 2010s). Study-wide context: According to an earlier analysis of several hundred of the donors, 150 million to 200 million T cells yielded 90 million to 130 million unique TCR beta sequences and roughly 280 Gb of sequence data. An earlier analysis of some 600 of the donors applied high-throughput TCR beta sequencing to assess whether each TCR beta V gene segment acted as functional or pseudogenic. The genetic ancestry cluster associated with self-reported Caucasian donors included about four fifths of the roughly 400 genotyped donors. Every repertoire in the discovery cohort had been generated on one and the same sequencing platform. In a later genetic analysis, genome-wide SNP genotypes for about three fifths of the roughly 670 donors were used, and that subset was treated as a discovery cohort. A later analysis re-analyzed previously published TCR beta repertoires from roughly 690 donors and added high-resolution HLA genotyping to study TCR occurrence patterns. The aim of the study was to test whether cataloging public T cell receptors could identify signatures of past pathogen exposure. High-throughput TCR immunosequencing, statistical association of individual TCRs with disease status, and machine learning were combined to predict cytomegalovirus infection status. A few DR-DQ haplotypes were treated as single units for association and clustering because of strong linkage in the cohort. Both class I and class II loci were covered by HLA typing, at four-digit resolution. An early release that covered fewer than 750 HLA-typed donors contained approximately 320 gigabases of sequencing data and around 80 million unique TCR sequences. The later analysis used no new phenotypic data to find candidate immune exposures, relying instead on TCR beta sequences and their occurrence across donors. The T cell repertoires of 550 to 850 subjects were profiled by immunosequencing and related to cytomegalovirus serostatus. Alongside the repertoire data, information on donor age, sex, ethnicity and CMV serostatus was compiled. In addition to the first cohort of hundreds of subjects, a separate validation cohort of approximately 110 different subjects was used. Typing coverage differed by locus: A, B, C, DRB1 and DQB1 were typed in roughly 620-630 donors, DQA1 in 522, DPA1 in some 570, and DPB1 in just under 490. Among around 400 genotyped donors of the cohort, an average of about 240,000 unique TCR beta nucleotide sequences were sequenced per donor, roughly 20% of them non-productive. The paper as a whole reports these results and caveats: A later analysis found that HLA-associated TCR beta chains were more clonally expanded and had lower generation probabilities than equally common non-associated chains. The cohort was sequenced for TCR beta chains only, and without alpha or paired-chain data the features that could be detected were limited. An association between a missense DCLRE1C variant and V-gene and J-gene trimming of TCR beta chains was found in a later genetic analysis and replicated in an independent cohort. Most TCR sequences were seen in very few donors, while some public TCRs were found in many individuals. For the cohort, immune exposure information was limited to CMV serostatus. When HLA alleles, especially DR and DQ, strongly co-occurred, attributing TCR associations to individual alleles was difficult. Several of the top co-occurrence clusters appeared to be linked to parvovirus B19, influenza, CMV and Epstein-Barr virus, according to a later analysis. Presence/absence analyses assumed roughly uniform sequencing depth across donors, an assumption that may not hold. The sequencing pipeline was judged likely to have produced a cluster of highly shared sequence variants as a technical artifact. The study listed 150 to 200 TCR beta chains as associated with cytomegalovirus. A later genetic analysis reported fewer N-insertions in productive TCRs among donors in an Asian-associated ancestry cluster than the roughly 620-donor mean. Because counts were too low, around 17 rarely observed V segments, including chromosome 9 orphons, were left out of the earlier analysis of 587 of the donors. In an earlier analysis of some 640 of the donors, most TCR beta V segments were observed in productive rearrangements about 87% or about 30% of the time, broadly matching IMGT annotations. A few of the identified cytomegalovirus-associated TCR beta chains were confirmed in vitro to be specific for cytomegalovirus antigens. The classifier was reported to diagnose cytomegalovirus status with high specificity and sensitivity in both the original cohort and the validation cohort. The authors suggested that the approach could potentially be generalized to other disease states and immunological phenotypes. Correlated functional status among segregating V segments might be attributable to linkage disequilibrium, but an unknown experimental factor could not be ruled out. Because some donors lacked HLA typing at each locus, the association tests relied only on the typed subset. A later analysis found that most CMV-associated TCR beta chains appeared HLA-restricted, with HLA associations seemingly driven largely by CMV exposure. In a later analysis, about 16,000 TCR beta sequences were associated with specific HLA alleles at a false discovery rate of 0.05. A further reported finding was that TCR beta sequences accurately predicted the HLA-A and HLA-B alleles for most subjects in the first cohort. A later analysis found that TCR association rates varied across HLA loci, with DRB1 alleles showing the most associated TCRs and HLA-C alleles the fewest.

Library method: the immunoSEQ multiplex PCR assay. The multiplex PCR relied on a mix of 60 forward primers for TCR Vbeta segments and 13 reverse primers for TCR Jbeta segments. A multiplex PCR assay on genomic DNA amplified the CDR3 region of rearranged TCR beta genes. The Illumina HiSeq System was used to sequence the amplified TCR beta libraries as 87-base-pair reads. From the authors' description of their analysis: A later analysis counted tens of millions of unique TCR beta chains across the 670 or so repertoires, and some 11 million of these chains were shared by at least two donors. To remove PCR and sequencing errors, raw reads were error-corrected and collapsed into unique sequences using a nearest-neighbor algorithm that merged closely related sequences. Alignment of CDR3 sequences to IMGT reference sequences was used to assign V, D and J gene segments. For a sequence to be retained, at least a six-nucleotide match to both a V gene segment and a J gene segment was required. Rearrangements were called productive when the CDR3 lacked stop codons and stayed in frame with V and J; all others were non-productive. CDR3 was defined by IMGT convention, running from the second conserved V-encoded cysteine to the conserved J-encoded phenylalanine. Sequences without an unambiguous match to a single V gene segment were excluded from the earlier analysis of about 640 of the donors. An earlier analysis of fewer than 750 of the donors classified V segments as functional when productive rearrangements were above 56.7% and as segregating when the standard deviation between donors was above 5%. A statistical classification framework was built for diagnosing cytomegalovirus status from the catalog of TCR beta chain sequences. In a later analysis, TCR nucleotide sequences were compared against IMGT/GENE-DB human TR gene sequences so that V and J genes could be assigned. The TCRdist pipeline was used in a later analysis to assign CDR3 sequences and most-parsimonious VDJ recombination scenarios. In a later analysis, each TCR beta chain was defined by its CDR3 amino acid sequence together with its V-gene family, and reads lacking a unique V-gene family were excluded. A later analysis removed 600 or so highly shared, low-generation-probability nucleotide sequences to deal with suspected cross-contamination and a sequencing artifact. A later analysis calculated a clonal expansion index for each public chain from normalized within-repertoire ranks of inferred template counts. Generation probabilities in a later analysis came from a VDJ recombination model fitted to out-of-frame rearrangements, and those results were checked against IGoR. In a later analysis, TCR-TCR, TCR-HLA and TCR-CMV co-occurrence was scored with hypergeometric tests, and a repertoire-size bias correction was applied to TCR pairs. To estimate false discovery rates, a later analysis permuted the HLA or CMV assignments 20 times. In a later analysis, co-occurring TCRs were grouped using DBSCAN, and TCRdist sequence similarity was added for clustering within HLA-allele-positive subsets. Co-occurrence clustering excluded repertoires with fewer than 30,000 or more than 120,000 public chains, plus five with anomalous nucleotide sharing. Drawn from immuneACCESS, this table holds only the in-frame rearrangements with V and J called that TCRdb kept. Clones are partly lost; checked studies trace under half to an unresolved V gene and leave the rest unexplained. V and J calls and clone size are copied from that table; D and trimming were computed from the DNA. In this sample the table shows 200,000 to 250,000 clones, 70% to 85% of which occur a single time. The top ten clones comprise 0.58% of the sample.

The cohort consisted of some 730 healthy bone marrow donors. Cohort members were all nominally healthy when sampled, although unrecorded immune exposures were likely present. The donor tested CMV seronegative and was one of the 352 seronegative cohort members. A peripheral blood sample was collected from each donor, and TCR beta sequencing was performed on peripheral blood mononuclear cells. Genomic DNA extraction from the blood cell samples was performed with the Qiagen DNeasy Blood Extraction Kit. The sample consisted of PBMCs. The clonotype comes from a woman in her thirties or forties in good health and CMV-seronegative.

The CDR3 reads as follows: CASSVVPRLDAKETQYF. The DNA is TGTGCCAGCAGCGTTGTCCCCCGACTAGACGCCAAAGAGACCCAGTACTTC. This sequence uses TRBV9 and TRBJ2-5, with TRBD2 perhaps the D gene, on 6 matching bases. Trimming takes 2 bases from V and 3 bases from J, and the germline ends sit 20 bases apart. From cysteine to phenylalanine, the CDR3 is 17 amino acids long. CDR3 DNA only is kept here, 51 bases in frame from base 1. The germline V gene encodes CDR1 SGDLS and CDR2 YYNGEE. When the CDR3 is completed using the reference TRBV9 and TRBJ2-5 genes on either side, the full variable domain is DSGVTQTPKHLITATGQRVTLRCSPRSGDLSVYWYQQSLDQGLQFLIQYYNGEERAKGNILERFSAQQFPDLHSELNLSSLELGDSALYFCASSVVPRLDAKETQYFGPGTRLLVL.